This T cell receptor beta chain appears in the sequencing data of a study of T cells in Graves' hyperthyroidism and ophthalmopathy. Orbital computed tomography and thyroid ultrasound, together with serum TRAb and thyroxine and clinical symptoms, were used for diagnoses. The sample holds many counts of this clonotype. The investigators amplified TCR beta CDR3 regions from RNA transcripts. With the HTBI primer set, the TCR CDR3 went through a first round of RT-PCR. TCRdb re-called the multiplex PCR reads through MiXCR, storing one row per CDR3 protein. The sample lists around 500,000 distinct CDR3 sequences; 11% to 15% were seen once. V dropped 0 bases and J dropped 8; count of bases not matched to a gene: 14. Germline V gene data show CDR1 as SGHRS and CDR2 as YFSETQ. The CDR3 has 17 residues.

The TCR was taken from a woman between 40 and 50 years old with Graves' hyperthyroidism. This chain links TRBV5-1 with TRBJ2-1, with 7 bases matching TRBD1. The sequenced sample consisted of blood. The CDR3 DNA follows: TGCGCCAGCAGCTTGGGATCGGGACAGTTGATGGGGGATGAGCAGTTCTTC. It codes for CASSLGSGQLMGDEQFF.